The 7 T cell receptor beta chains presented below share a single source sample, sequenced in a study of blood T cell repertoires in COVID-19. Generated by immunoSEQ multiplex PCR, the TCRdb table keeps only in-frame clones and is missing some. The sample holds 210,000 or so clones, under 90% seen once. What was sequenced was peripheral blood. Source of these receptors: a woman over 75 with active or convalescent COVID-19.

The V gene is TRBV12-5, the J gene TRBJ1-2, with TRBD1 matching 9 bases. The CDR3 totals 15 residues. Germline CDR1 LGHNT, CDR2 FRNRAP. V trimming: 5 bases; J trimming: 7 bases; junction bases outside the gene matches: 11. CDR3 DNA: TGTGCTAGTGGTCAGACAGGGGGGAGGAAGTCTGGCTACACCTTC. Its protein product is CASGQTGGRKSGYTF.

The CDR3 region has the DNA TGTGCCAGCAGCTGGAGCGACAGGGTGGTCTATGGCTACACCTTC. Its protein is CASSWSDRVVYGYTF. This sequence joins TRBV7-9 and TRBJ1-2; TRBD1 aligns across 7 bases. Germline loops: CDR1 SEHNR, CDR2 FQNEAQ (reference sequence). With 4 bases clipped from V and 4 bases from J, the junction kept 9 bases outside the gene matches. The CDR3 spans 15 residues. Filled out from reference TRBV7-9 and TRBJ1-2, the complete variable domain reads DTGVSQNPRHKITKRGQNVTFRCDPISEHNRLYWYRQTLGQGPEFLTYFQNEAQLEKSRLLSDRFSAERPKGSFSTLEIQRTEQGDSAMYLCASSWSDRVVYGYTFGSGTRLTVV.

V usage is TRBV20-1 and J usage is TRBJ2-7, with TRBD2 as a possible D gene (6 bases). Germline V gene data show CDR1 as DFQATT and CDR2 as SNEGSKA (reference sequence). Between the trimmed V and J ends, which lost 3 bases and 4 bases, there was a span of 16 bases. The CDR3 has 14 amino acids. The CDR3 nucleotides read TGCAGTGCTAGTGATGGCCGGGAGTGGTACGAGCAGTACTTC. It codes for CSASDGREWYEQYF.

The V and J genes are TRBV28 and TRBJ2-3, with TRBD1 matching over 7 bases. Germline V gives CDR1 MDHEN, CDR2 SYDVKM. Germline trimming cut 5 bases from V and 2 bases from J; bases unmatched to any gene: 10. The CDR3 consists of 16 residues. DNA for the CDR3: TGTGCCAGCAGTCGAACGGGGACAGCTTCCACAGATACGCAGTATTTT. Protein product: CASSRTGTASTDTQYF. Full variable domain (missing parts from reference TRBV28 and TRBJ2-3): DVKVTQSSRYLVKRTGEKVFLECVQDMDHENMFWYRQDPGLGLRLIYFSYDVKMKEKGDIPEGYSVSREKKERFSLILESASTNQTSMYLCASSRTGTASTDTQYFGPGTRLTVL.

The chain carries TRBV5-6 and TRBJ1-1; D may be TRBD1 (5 bases). With 0 bases removed from V and 4 bases from J, the gap between germline ends came to 10 bases. Germline CDR1 and CDR2: SGHDT and YYEEEE. The length of the CDR3 is 14 residues. The CDR3 loop is CASSLGRAVTEAFF. CDR3 nucleotides: TGTGCCAGCAGCTTGGGCAGGGCCGTCACTGAAGCTTTCTTT. The full variable domain, completed using reference TRBV5-6 and TRBJ1-1, is DAGVTQSPTHLIKTRGQQVTLRCSPKSGHDTVSWYQQALGQGPQFIFQYYEEEERQRGNFPDRFSGHQFPNYSSELNVNALLLGDSALYLCASSLGRAVTEAFFGQGTRLTVV.

The chain links TRBV9 to TRBJ2-7; 8 bases line up with TRBD2. Germline CDR1 and CDR2: SGDLS and YYNGEE. The CDR3 is 14 amino acids. With 1 base clipped from V and 6 bases from J, the junction kept 6 bases outside the gene matches. CDR3 amino acids: CASSVLSGGAEQYF. Written as DNA, the CDR3 is TGTGCCAGCAGCGTACTCTCGGGGGGGGCCGAGCAGTACTTC.

This clone was observed many times. V is TRBV5-4 and J is TRBJ2-7; TRBD2 agrees at 7 bases. V shed 4 bases and J 4 bases; nucleotides not matched to a gene: 8. Germline V gene lookup returns CDR1 SGHNT and CDR2 YYREEE (reference sequence). The CDR3 sequence is 14 residues long. CDR3 nucleotides: TGTGCCAGCAGCCCCGGGGGGAGAATATACGAGCAGTACTTC. This encodes CASSPGGRIYEQYF.